The TCR beta chain described here comes from a study of T cells in Graves' hyperthyroidism and ophthalmopathy (dated by TCRdb to between 2019 and 2020). Study-level background: Peripheral blood was sampled at the time of initial diagnosis, prior to any treatment. In addition, the study compared T-cell repertoires in thyroid tissue and in blood from roughly 6 Graves' hyperthyroidism patients. Prospective prediction of ophthalmopathy was tested in an independent validation cohort consisting of 18 hyperthyroidism patients and approximately 16 patients who later progressed to ophthalmopathy. TCR Vbeta CDR3 sequencing of roughly 140 peripheral blood samples (under 45 ophthalmopathy, 75 to 85 hyperthyroidism and some 17 progressor patients) is reported in the paper. The 100 discovery patients were divided at random into training and test sets in a 7:3 ratio. After blood sampling, hyperthyroidism patients were treated with methimazole at a starting dose of 30 mg daily, and ophthalmopathy patients were treated with high-dose intravenous methylprednisolone. TCR V-J signatures able to tell the groups apart were searched for in a discovery cohort of more than 90 patients, of whom 43 had Graves' ophthalmopathy and 57 had stable Graves' hyperthyroidism.

Hyperthyroidism patients were newly diagnosed, with disease duration under 2 months, and aged 18 to 65 years. Patients with uncontrolled infections, other autoimmune diseases, pregnancy or lactation were excluded. Diagnoses relied on clinical symptoms, serum thyroxine and TRAb, thyroid ultrasound and orbital computed tomography. Blood from progressor patients was drawn when they were first diagnosed with hyperthyroidism, before any ophthalmopathy symptoms appeared. PBMCs were separated from 10 ml of fresh peripheral blood using Ficoll-Paque density gradient centrifugation. Progressor patients were defined as those initially diagnosed with Graves' hyperthyroidism in whom ophthalmopathy developed during follow-up. Trizol reagent was used to extract total RNA, and RNA quality was then checked on an Agilent 2100 Bioanalyzer. In this sample, this clonotype turned up many times. Its cognate antigen has yet to be identified. No much larger clone is present one base from it, and per-base qualities are unavailable.

The paper's findings and limits, for the study overall: In validation, progression to ophthalmopathy was predicted by the model with about 70% sensitivity and 72% to 85% specificity, a median of 6.5 months before onset. Most expanded thyroid clonotypes (frequency above 0.001) were also found in blood, which suggests that blood repertoires may mirror thyroid immune responses. A 13 V-J signature model separated ophthalmopathy from stable hyperthyroidism, with over 85% sensitivity and 81% to 82% specificity in cross-validation and 80%/75% in testing. No statistical method was used to set the sample size in advance, and investigators knew the group allocation.

TCR beta CDR3 regions were amplified from RNA transcripts. A first-round RT-PCR of the TCR CDR3 used the HTBI primer set with the Qiagen OneStep RT-PCR kit. Libraries were constructed in a second round of multiplex PCR, after which size selection and purification were performed. Paired-end sequencing of the libraries was performed with 100 bp reads on an Illumina HiSeq2000. For the original study's pipeline: SOAPnuke was used to process the raw data, with reads discarded if the reads contained adapters or uncalled bases, had a mean Phred below 15, or lacked an exact constant-primer or identifier match. COPE v1.2.5 was used to merge high-quality paired reads, and clonotypes were defined as unique nucleotide sequences. MiTCR v1.1 was used to align the clonotypes against IMGT TRBV, TRBD and TRBJ reference segments. Only V-J combinations with frequency above 0.0001, covering 98% to 99.2% of repertoires, were analysed. A TCS score was defined as the ratio of F50 (clonal expansion) to E x V (chaos), with BLOSUM62-based TCRdist applied between CDR3 peptides within each V-J. Welch's t-statistics and random forest reduced roughly 500 V-J features to roughly 13, which were used in a naive Bayes classifier (R e1071). TCRdb took the public reads, trimmed them with fastp at Q25, ran MiXCR for clone calling and kept in-frame beta chains. Rows merge per CDR3 protein into single entries with the most common DNA and genes. The V and J calls reflect TCRdb's pipeline rather than the authors' work. In this sample the table shows 730,000 or so distinct CDR3 sequences, 18% of which occur a single time. The ten largest clones capture roughly 17% of the sample.

The germline V gene provides CDR1 MNHEY and CDR2 SVGAGI. CDR3 length: 15 amino acids, cysteine to phenylalanine. Of all the DNA, just the CDR3 is kept, 45 bases in frame from base 1. Trimming removed 0 bases from V and 10 bases from J, leaving 13 bases between the germline ends. The V and J segments used are TRBV6-5 and TRBJ1-6, and perhaps TRBD1 as D gene, on 5 matching bases. The source material was blood. This TCR was recovered from a woman aged 45-60 years with Graves' hyperthyroidism that later progressed to Graves' ophthalmopathy. The CDR3 protein: CASSYSWQGGSPLHF. The sequence in DNA is TGTGCCAGCAGTTACTCGTGGCAGGGAGGCTCACCCCTCCACTTT.